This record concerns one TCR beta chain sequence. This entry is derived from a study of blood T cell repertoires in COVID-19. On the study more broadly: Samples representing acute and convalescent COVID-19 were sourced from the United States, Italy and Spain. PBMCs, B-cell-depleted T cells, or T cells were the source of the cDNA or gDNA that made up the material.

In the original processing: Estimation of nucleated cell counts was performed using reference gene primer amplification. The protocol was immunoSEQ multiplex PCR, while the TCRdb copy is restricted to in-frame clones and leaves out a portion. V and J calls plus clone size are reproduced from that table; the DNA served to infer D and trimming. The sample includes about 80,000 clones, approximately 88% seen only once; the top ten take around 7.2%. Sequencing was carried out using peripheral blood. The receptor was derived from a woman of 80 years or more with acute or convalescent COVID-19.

CDR3 sequence reads: CASSLGQGIAEAFF. The CDR3 DNA is TGCGCCAGCAGCTTGGGACAGGGGATCGCAGAAGCTTTCTTT. The chain recombines TRBV5-1 with TRBJ1-1; the match to TRBD1 covers 8 bases. The germline V gene encodes CDR1 SGHRS and CDR2 YFSETQ. This CDR3 spans 14 amino acids. V shed 0 bases, J shed 8 bases, and the junction held 6 bases outside the gene matches.